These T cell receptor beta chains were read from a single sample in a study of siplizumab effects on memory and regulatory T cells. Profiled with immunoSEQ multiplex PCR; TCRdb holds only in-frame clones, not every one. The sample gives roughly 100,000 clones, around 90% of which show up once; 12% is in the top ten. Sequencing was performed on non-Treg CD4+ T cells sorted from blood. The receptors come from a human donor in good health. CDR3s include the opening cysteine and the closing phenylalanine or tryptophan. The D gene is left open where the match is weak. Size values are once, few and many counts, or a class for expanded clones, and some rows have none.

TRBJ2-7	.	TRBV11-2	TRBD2	CASSQGGASGTYEQYF	TGTGCCAGCAGCCAAGGCGGGGCTAGCGGTACCTACGAGCAGTACTTC
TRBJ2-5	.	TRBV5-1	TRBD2	CASSLVTGGPETQYF	TGCGCCAGCAGCTTGGTCACGGGAGGGCCCGAGACCCAGTACTTC
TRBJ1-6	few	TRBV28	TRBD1	CASSPIDGTGGYSPLHF	TGTGCCAGCAGTCCTATTGACGGGACAGGGGGATACTCACCCCTCCACTTT
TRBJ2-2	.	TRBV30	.	CAWSVYPGPNTGELFF	TGTGCCTGGAGTGTCTATCCGGGGCCGAACACCGGGGAGCTGTTTTTT
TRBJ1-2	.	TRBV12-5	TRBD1	CASGLVLFTGDSYGYTF	TGTGCTAGTGGTTTGGTACTATTTACAGGGGACTCCTATGGCTACACCTTC
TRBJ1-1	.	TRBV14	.	CASSQDRRGLMNTEAFF	TGTGCCAGCAGCCAAGATCGAAGGGGATTAATGAACACTGAAGCTTTCTTT
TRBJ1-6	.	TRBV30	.	CAWSATDGKTPLHF	TGTGCCTGGAGTGCTACGGACGGAAAAACACCCCTCCACTTT
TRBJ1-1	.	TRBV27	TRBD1	CASSLGAGGDEAFF	TGTGCCAGCAGTTTAGGGGCAGGGGGTGATGAAGCTTTCTTT
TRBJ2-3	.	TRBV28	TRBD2	CASRPLAGGIDTQYF	TGTGCCAGCAGACCTCTAGCGGGAGGGATAGATACGCAGTATTTT
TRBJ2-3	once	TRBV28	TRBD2	CASSYLGGREVNTQYF	TGTGCCAGCAGTTACCTTGGCGGACGGGAGGTAAATACGCAGTATTTT
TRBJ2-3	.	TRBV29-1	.	CSVERPTDTQYF	TGCAGCGTTGAACGACCCACAGATACGCAGTATTTT
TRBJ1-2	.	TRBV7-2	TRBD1	CASSSRTGGNRGYTF	TGTGCCAGCAGCTCTCGGACAGGGGGGAATAGGGGCTACACCTTC
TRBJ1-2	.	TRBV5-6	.	CASTRVDYGYTF	TGTGCCAGCACCCGGGTTGACTATGGCTACACCTTC